This T cell receptor beta chain was obtained from a study of regulatory T cells in long-lasting Graves disease (dated by TCRdb to the early 2020s). Study-level background: Antithyroid drugs had been taken for less than 3 months by newly diagnosed Graves' disease patients. Patients with persistent Graves' disease were compared with patients with newly diagnosed Graves' disease using TCR sequencing and RNA sequencing of peripheral blood. The study took place in China and was registered as a clinical trial. A total of some 35 samples underwent TCR sequencing, from some 13 patients with persistent Graves' disease and 20 or so patients with newly diagnosed Graves' disease.

The library was prepared using multiplex PCR. Sequencing was performed on an Illumina HiSeq 4000. TCR beta libraries were built with iRepertoire HTBI primers and Arm-PCR amplification of CDR3 regions. Before sequencing, the PCR products underwent gel purification. Processing in the source paper ran as follows. A total of fewer than 80 TRBV and approximately 13 TRBJ segments were identified across samples and were used for gene usage analysis of CDR3 amino acid clonotypes. COPE and FqMerger were used to merge the filtered high-quality paired reads into contigs. BLAST was used to align contigs to the IMGT TRBV, TRBD and TRBJ reference genes, and CDR3 was defined following IMGT. Clonotypes above 0.1% frequency were classified as highly expanded clones. Shannon entropy was used to measure repertoire diversity, and the Gini coefficient was used to measure V-J evenness. A clonotype found in more than one individual was treated as public. The public sequencing data were trimmed at Q25 with fastp and processed into clonotypes with MiXCR by TCRdb, which kept only in-frame beta chains. Every entry covers one CDR3 protein and lists the most common genes and DNA from its rows. The V and J calls here are based on TCRdb, not the publication. The sample records roughly 520,000 distinct CDR3 sequences, more than 10% of which are singletons. Of the sample, 8.9% falls within the top ten clones.

Many counts were recorded for this clonotype. Its antigen is currently not known. No base quality information exists; no much larger clone differs at one position. As encoded in the germline V gene, CDR1 is SGHTA while CDR2 is FQGNSA. Here V drops 2 bases and J drops 0 bases, and the junction holds 11 bases not matched to any gene. The CDR3, from cysteine to phenylalanine, totals 18 residues. Only CDR3 DNA remains: 54 bases, in frame from the first base. Summary of the overall study and its limitations: TRBV28, TRBJ1-2 and TRBJ2-5 were preferentially used in persistent disease, while TRBV20-1 and TRBJ2-1 were favored in newly diagnosed disease. Compared with newly diagnosed patients, persistent Graves' disease patients had lower TCR Shannon entropy and fewer highly expanded clones, which suggests clonal expansion. Patients with persistent disease shared more public clonotypes (about 2,900) than newly diagnosed patients did (966). Sequencing and analysis were restricted to the TCR beta chain. Peripheral blood alone was examined, since thyroid tissue, which constituted the primary lesion, could not be accessed. The authors acknowledged the small sample size as a limitation that may reduce accuracy.

In light of the paper, this sample's time point label describes: newly diagnosed GD, antithyroid drugs for less than 3 months. For both TCR sequencing and RNA sequencing, RNA was extracted from PBMCs in TRIzol. The diagnosis of Graves' disease was made according to American Thyroid Association guidelines. Recruitment of patients was carried out at an endocrinology department in Xi'an, China. Each patient gave around 9.2 milliliters of peripheral blood, collected in an EDTA anticoagulant tube. Ficoll Paque Plus density gradient separation was used to isolate PBMCs, and no additional T cell sorting was done. An Agilent 2100 Bioanalyzer and agarose gel were used to check RNA quality, and a NanoDrop 2000 was used to measure RNA concentration. This sample was shared with a second study, whose subject was T cells in Graves' hyperthyroidism and ophthalmopathy. As described in the second report: Graves' hyperthyroidism was defined as stable when no progression to ophthalmopathy occurred over 18 months of follow-up. Hyperthyroidism patients were newly diagnosed, had a disease duration of under 2 months, and were aged 18 to 65 years. Any patient with an uncontrolled infection, another autoimmune disease, pregnancy or lactation was excluded. Diagnoses were based on clinical symptoms, serum thyroxine and TRAb, thyroid ultrasound and orbital computed tomography. A first-round RT-PCR of the TCR CDR3 used the HTBI primer set with the Qiagen OneStep RT-PCR kit. Most expanded thyroid clonotypes (frequency above 0.001) were also found in blood, which suggests that blood repertoires may mirror thyroid immune responses. Ophthalmopathy was separated from stable hyperthyroidism by a 13 V-J signature model, with over 85% sensitivity and just over 81% specificity obtained in cross-validation and 80%/75% obtained in testing. During validation, the model predicted progression to ophthalmopathy a median of approximately 7 months ahead of onset, with almost 71% sensitivity and roughly 72% specificity. To identify distinguishing TCR V-J signatures, a discovery cohort of some 99 patients was used, comprising approximately 40 with Graves' ophthalmopathy and around 57 with stable Graves' hyperthyroidism. Prospective prediction of ophthalmopathy was tested in an independent validation cohort consisting of under 20 hyperthyroidism patients and about 17 patients who later progressed to ophthalmopathy. The approximately 90 discovery patients were divided at random into training and test sets in a 7:3 ratio. In addition, the study compared T-cell repertoires in thyroid tissue and in blood from five to seven Graves' hyperthyroidism patients. Following sampling, methimazole starting at 30 mg daily was given to hyperthyroidism patients, and high-dose intravenous methylprednisolone was given to ophthalmopathy patients. A second multiplex PCR round built the libraries, followed by size selection and purification. The libraries were sequenced on an Illumina HiSeq2000 using paired-end 100 bp reads. SOAPnuke was used to process the raw data, throwing out any read that contained adapters or uncalled bases, had a mean Phred below 15, or lacked an exact constant-primer or identifier match. High-quality paired reads were merged with COPE v1.2.5, and unique nucleotide sequences were defined as clonotypes. Clonotypes were aligned to IMGT TRBV, TRBD and TRBJ reference segments using MiTCR v1.1. The analysis included only V-J combinations with a frequency above 0.0001, which together covered 98% to 99.2% of the repertoires. The TCS score was defined as F50 (clonal expansion) divided by E x V (chaos), with BLOSUM62-based TCRdist calculated between CDR3 peptides within each V-J. Welch's t-statistics and random forest reduced 450 to 600 V-J features to 10 to 15, which were used in a naive Bayes classifier (R e1071). No statistical method was used to set the sample size in advance, and investigators knew the group allocation. The paper describes TCR Vbeta CDR3 sequencing of around 130 peripheral blood samples, made up of 43 ophthalmopathy patients, roughly 80 hyperthyroidism patients and 17 progressor patients.

The source of this sequence is a woman aged 25 to 39 with Graves disease. Donor details come from another sample of the same person, matched by shared clones. The sample consisted of peripheral blood mononuclear cells (PBMCs), taken at new diagnosis, from a patient treated with antithyroid drugs. This chain is built from TRBV7-2 and TRBJ2-5; TRBD2 matches 8 bases in the middle. The nucleotides are TGTGCCAGCAGCTTACGTCCCCCTAGCGGGTCGTACCAAGAGACCCAGTACTTC. This sequence encodes CASSLRPPSGSYQETQYF.